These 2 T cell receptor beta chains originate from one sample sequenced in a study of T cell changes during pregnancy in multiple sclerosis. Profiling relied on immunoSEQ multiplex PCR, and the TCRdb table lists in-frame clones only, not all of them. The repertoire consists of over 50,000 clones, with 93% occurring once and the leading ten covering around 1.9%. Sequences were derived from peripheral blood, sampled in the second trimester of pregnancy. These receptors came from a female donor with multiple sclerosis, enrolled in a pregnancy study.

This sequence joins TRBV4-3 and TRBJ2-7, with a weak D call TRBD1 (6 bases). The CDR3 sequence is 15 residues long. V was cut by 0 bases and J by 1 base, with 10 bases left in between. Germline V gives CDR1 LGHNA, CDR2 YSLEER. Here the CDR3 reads CASSQDRGSSYEQYF. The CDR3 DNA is TGCGCCAGCAGCCAAGACAGGGGATCGTCCTACGAGCAGTACTTC.

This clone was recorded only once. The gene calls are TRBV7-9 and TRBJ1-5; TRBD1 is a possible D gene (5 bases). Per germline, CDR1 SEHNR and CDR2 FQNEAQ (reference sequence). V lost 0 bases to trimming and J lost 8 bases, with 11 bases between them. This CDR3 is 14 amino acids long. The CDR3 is CASSLAGQDEPQHF. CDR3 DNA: TGTGCCAGCAGCTTAGCGGGGCAGGACGAGCCCCAGCATTTT. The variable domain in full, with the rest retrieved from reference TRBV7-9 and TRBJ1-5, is DTGVSQNPRHKITKRGQNVTFRCDPISEHNRLYWYRQTLGQGPEFLTYFQNEAQLEKSRLLSDRFSAERPKGSFSTLEIQRTEQGDSAMYLCASSLAGQDEPQHFGDGTRLSIL.